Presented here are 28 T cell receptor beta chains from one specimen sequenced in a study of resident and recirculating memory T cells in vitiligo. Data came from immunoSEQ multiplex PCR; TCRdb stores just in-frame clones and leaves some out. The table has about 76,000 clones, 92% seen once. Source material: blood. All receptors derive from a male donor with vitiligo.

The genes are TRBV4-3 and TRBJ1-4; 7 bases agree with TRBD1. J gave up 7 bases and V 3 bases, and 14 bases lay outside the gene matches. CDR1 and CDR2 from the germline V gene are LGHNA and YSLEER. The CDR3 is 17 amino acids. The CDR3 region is CASSQETGTTRGEKLFF. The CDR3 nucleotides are TGCGCCAGCAGCCAGGAGACAGGGACCACCAGGGGTGAAAAACTGTTTTTT.

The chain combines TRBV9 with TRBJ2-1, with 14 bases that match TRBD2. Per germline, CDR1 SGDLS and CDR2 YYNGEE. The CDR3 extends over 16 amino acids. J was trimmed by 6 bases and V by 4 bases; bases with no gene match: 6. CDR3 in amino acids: CASSTLGLAGANEQFF. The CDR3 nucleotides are TGTGCCAGCAGCACCTTGGGACTAGCGGGAGCCAATGAGCAGTTCTTC.

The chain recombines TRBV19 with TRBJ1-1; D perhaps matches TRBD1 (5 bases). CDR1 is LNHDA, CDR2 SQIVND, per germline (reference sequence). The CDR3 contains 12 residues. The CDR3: CARRGGCTEAFF. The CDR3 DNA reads TGTGCTAGGCGGGGGGGTTGCACTGAAGCTTTCTTT.

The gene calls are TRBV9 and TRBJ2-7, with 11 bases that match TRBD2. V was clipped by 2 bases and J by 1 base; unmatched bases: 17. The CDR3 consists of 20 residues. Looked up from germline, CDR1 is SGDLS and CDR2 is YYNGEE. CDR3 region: CASSVGPRTSGPPLSYEQYF. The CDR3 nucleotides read TGTGCCAGCAGCGTGGGACCTAGGACTAGCGGGCCCCCTTTATCCTACGAGCAGTACTTC.

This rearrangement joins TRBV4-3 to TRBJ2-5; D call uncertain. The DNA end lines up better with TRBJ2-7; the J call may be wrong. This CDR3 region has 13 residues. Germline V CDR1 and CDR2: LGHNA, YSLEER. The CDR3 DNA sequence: TGCGCCAGCAGCCAACTTAAAGAAAGCGAGCAGTACTTC. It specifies CASSQLKESEQYF.

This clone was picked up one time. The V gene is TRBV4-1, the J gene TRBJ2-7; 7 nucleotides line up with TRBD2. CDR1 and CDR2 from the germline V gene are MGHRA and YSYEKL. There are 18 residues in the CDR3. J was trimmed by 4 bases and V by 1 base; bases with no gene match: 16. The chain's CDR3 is CASSQGKVGVRAGYEQYF. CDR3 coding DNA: TGCGCCAGCAGCCAAGGGAAGGTTGGCGTCCGAGCGGGGTACGAGCAGTACTTC.

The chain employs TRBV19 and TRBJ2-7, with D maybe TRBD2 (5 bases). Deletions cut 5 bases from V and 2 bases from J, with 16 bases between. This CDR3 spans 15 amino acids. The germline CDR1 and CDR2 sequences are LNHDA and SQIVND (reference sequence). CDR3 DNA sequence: TGTGCCAGTAGTCATCCCGGAGGAGGAACCTACGAGCAGTACTTC. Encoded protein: CASSHPGGGTYEQYF.

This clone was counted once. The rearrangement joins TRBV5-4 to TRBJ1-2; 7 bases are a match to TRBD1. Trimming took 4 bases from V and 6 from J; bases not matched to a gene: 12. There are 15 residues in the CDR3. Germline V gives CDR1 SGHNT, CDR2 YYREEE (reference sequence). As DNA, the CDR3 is TGTGCCAGCAGCCCACCACAGGGGCCCTCCCATGGCTACACCTTC. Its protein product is CASSPPQGPSHGYTF.

The CDR3 DNA reads as TGCAGCGTAAGACAGGTGGGTGAGCAGTTCTTC. Its protein product is CSVRQVGEQFF. This chain connects TRBV29-1 to TRBJ2-1; D possibly corresponds to TRBD1 (6 bases). CDR1 is SQVTM and CDR2 is ANQGSEA in the germline V gene. There are 11 residues in the CDR3. V shed 6 bases and J shed 9 bases, with 12 bases lying between them.

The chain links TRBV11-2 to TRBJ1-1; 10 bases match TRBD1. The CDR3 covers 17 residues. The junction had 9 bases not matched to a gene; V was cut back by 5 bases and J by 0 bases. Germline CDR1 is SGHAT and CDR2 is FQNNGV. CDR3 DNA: TGTGCCAGCAGCATAATACCGGGACAGGGGATGAACACTGAAGCTTTCTTT. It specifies CASSIIPGQGMNTEAFF.

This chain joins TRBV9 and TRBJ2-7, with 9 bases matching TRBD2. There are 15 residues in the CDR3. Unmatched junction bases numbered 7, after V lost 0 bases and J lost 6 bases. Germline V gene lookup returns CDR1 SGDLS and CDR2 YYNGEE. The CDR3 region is CASSVVSGSVAEQYF. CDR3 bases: TGTGCCAGCAGCGTAGTTAGCGGGAGCGTTGCCGAGCAGTACTTC. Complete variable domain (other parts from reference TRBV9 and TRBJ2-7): DSGVTQTPKHLITATGQRVTLRCSPRSGDLSVYWYQQSLDQGLQFLIQYYNGEERAKGNILERFSAQQFPDLHSELNLSSLELGDSALYFCASSVVSGSVAEQYFGPGTRLTVT.

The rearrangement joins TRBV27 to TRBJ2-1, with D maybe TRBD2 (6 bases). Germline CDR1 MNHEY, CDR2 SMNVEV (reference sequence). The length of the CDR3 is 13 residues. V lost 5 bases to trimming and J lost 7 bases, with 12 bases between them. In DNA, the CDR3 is TGTGCCAGCAGTGCGGGATTCGGGAATGAGCAGTTCTTC. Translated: CASSAGFGNEQFF.

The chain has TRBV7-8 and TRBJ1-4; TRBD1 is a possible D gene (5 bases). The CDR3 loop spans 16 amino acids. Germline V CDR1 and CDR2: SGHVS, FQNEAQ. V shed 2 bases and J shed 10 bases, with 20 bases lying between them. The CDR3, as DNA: TGTGCCAGCAGCTTATCTGTGCCCCCGGGCGGGGGAAAACTGTTTTTT. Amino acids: CASSLSVPPGGGKLFF. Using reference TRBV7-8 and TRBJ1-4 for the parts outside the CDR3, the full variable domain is GAGVSQSPRYKVAKRGQDVALRCDPISGHVSLFWYQQALGQGPEFLTYFQNEAQLDKSGLPSDRFFAERPEGSVSTLKIQRTQQEDSAVYLCASSLSVPPGGGKLFFGSGTQLSVL.

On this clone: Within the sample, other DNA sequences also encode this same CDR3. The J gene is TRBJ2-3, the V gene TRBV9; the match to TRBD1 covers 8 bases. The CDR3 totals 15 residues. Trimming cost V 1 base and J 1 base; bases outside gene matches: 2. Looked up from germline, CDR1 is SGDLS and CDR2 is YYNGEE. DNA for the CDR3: TGTGCCAGCAGCGTAACGGGACAGGGCACAGATACGCAGTATTTT. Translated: CASSVTGQGTDTQYF.

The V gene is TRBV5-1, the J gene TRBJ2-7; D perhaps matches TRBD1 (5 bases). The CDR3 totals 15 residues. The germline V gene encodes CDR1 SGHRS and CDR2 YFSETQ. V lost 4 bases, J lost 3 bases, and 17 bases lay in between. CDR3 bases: TGCGCCAGCAGCAACCGACTTGCCAGGGTCTACGAGCAGTACTTC. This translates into CASSNRLARVYEQYF.

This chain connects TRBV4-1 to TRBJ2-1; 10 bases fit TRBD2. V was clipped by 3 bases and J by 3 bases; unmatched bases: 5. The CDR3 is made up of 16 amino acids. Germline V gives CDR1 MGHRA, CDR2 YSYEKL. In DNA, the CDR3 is TGCGCCAGCAGCCACCCCGGACTAGCGGTCTACAATGAGCAGTTCTTC. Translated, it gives CASSHPGLAVYNEQFF.

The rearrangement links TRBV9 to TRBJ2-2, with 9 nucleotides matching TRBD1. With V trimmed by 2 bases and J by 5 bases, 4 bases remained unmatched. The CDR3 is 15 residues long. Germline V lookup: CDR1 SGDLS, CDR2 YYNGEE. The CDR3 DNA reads TGTGCCAGCAGCGTTGGGGACAGGGAAACCGGGGAGCTGTTTTTT. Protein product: CASSVGDRETGELFF.

This CDR3 reads CAIRASGSGSSSTDTQYF. The DNA of the CDR3 is TGTGCCATCAGGGCTAGCGGGAGCGGTTCTTCTAGCACAGATACGCAGTATTTT. This chain links TRBV10-3 with TRBJ2-3; TRBD2 matches at 10 bases. This CDR3 spans 18 amino acids. V lost 6 bases, J lost 0 bases, and 12 bases stayed unmatched. Germline V lookup: CDR1 ENHRY, CDR2 SYGVKD.

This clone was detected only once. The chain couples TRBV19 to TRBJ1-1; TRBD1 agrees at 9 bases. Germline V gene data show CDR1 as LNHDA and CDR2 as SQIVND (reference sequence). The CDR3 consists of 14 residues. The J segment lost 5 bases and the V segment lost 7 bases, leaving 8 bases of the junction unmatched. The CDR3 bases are TGTGCCAGTACCCGGACAGGGGAAGGGACTGAAGCTTTCTTT. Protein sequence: CASTRTGEGTEAFF. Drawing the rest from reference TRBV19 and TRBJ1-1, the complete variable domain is DGGITQSPKYLFRKEGQNVTLSCEQNLNHDAMYWYRQDPGQGLRLIYYSQIVNDFQKGDIAEGYSVSREKKESFPLTVTSAQKNPTAFYLCASTRTGEGTEAFFGQGTRLTVV.

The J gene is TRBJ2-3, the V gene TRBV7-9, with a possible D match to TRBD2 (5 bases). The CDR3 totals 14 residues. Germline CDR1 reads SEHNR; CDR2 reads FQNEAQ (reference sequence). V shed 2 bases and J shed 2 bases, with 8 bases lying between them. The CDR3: CASSLSLATDTQYF. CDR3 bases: TGTGCCAGCAGCTTAAGTCTAGCCACAGATACGCAGTATTTT.

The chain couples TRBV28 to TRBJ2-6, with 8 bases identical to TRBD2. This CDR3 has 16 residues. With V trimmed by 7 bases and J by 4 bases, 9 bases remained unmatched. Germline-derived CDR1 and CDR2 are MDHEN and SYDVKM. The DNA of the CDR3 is TGTGCCAGCACCTACCGGGGGGGTTCCGGGGCCAACGTCCTGACTTTC. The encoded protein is CASTYRGGSGANVLTF.

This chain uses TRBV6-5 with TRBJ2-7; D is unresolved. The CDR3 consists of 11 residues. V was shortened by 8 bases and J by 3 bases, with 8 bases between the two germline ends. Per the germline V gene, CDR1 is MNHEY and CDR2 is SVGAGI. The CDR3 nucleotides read TGTGCCAGCTCGAGCCTCTACGAGCAGTACTTC. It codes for CASSSLYEQYF.

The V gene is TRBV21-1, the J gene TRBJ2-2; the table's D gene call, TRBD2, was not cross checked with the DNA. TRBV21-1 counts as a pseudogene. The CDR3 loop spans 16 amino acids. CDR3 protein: CASSMSSGSKTGELFF. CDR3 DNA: TGTGCCAGCAGCATGTCTAGCGGGTCGAAAACCGGGGAGCTGTTTTTT.

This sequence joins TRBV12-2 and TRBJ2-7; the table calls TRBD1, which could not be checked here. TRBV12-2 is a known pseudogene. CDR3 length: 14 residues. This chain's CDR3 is CASRSHRGTYEQYF. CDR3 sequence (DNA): TGTGCAAGTCGCTCCCATAGGGGGACCTACGAGCAGTACTTC.

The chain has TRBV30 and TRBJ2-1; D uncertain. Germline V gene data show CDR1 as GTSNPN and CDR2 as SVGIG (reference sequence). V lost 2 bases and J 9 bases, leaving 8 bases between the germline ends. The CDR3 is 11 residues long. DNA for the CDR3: TGTGCCTGGAGTCTTATGAGTGAGCAGTTCTTC. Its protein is CAWSLMSEQFF. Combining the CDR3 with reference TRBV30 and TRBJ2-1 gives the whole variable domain SQTIHQWPATLVQPVGSPLSLECTVEGTSNPNLYWYRQAAGRGLQLLFYSVGIGQISSEVPQNLSASRPQDRQFILSSKKLLLSDSGFYLCAWSLMSEQFFGPGTRLTVL.

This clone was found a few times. CDR3 coding DNA: TGTGCCAGGAGGGGGACTAGCGGAGAGAACACCGGGGAGCTGTTTTTT. Its protein product is CARRGTSGENTGELFF. The chain couples TRBV6-4 to TRBJ2-2, with 11 bases lining up with TRBD2. V dropped 9 bases and J dropped 1; count of bases not matched to a gene: 7. The CDR3 runs to 16 residues. Germline CDR1 MRHNA, CDR2 SNTAGT.

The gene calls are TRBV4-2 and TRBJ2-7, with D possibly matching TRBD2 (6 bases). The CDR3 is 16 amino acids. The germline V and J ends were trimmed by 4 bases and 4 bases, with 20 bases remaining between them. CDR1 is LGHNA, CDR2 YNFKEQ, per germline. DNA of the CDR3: TGTGCCAGCAGCCCCATGGGGGGTTTAGGCAGATACGAGCAGTACTTC. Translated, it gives CASSPMGGLGRYEQYF.

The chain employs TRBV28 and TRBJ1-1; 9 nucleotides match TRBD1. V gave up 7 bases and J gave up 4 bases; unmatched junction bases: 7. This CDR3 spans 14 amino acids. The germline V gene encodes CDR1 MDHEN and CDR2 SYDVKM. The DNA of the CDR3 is TGTGCCAGCATTCACAGGGGGCGGGGCACTGAAGCTTTCTTT. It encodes CASIHRGRGTEAFF. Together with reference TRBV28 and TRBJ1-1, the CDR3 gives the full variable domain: DVKVTQSSRYLVKRTGEKVFLECVQDMDHENMFWYRQDPGLGLRLIYFSYDVKMKEKGDIPEGYSVSREKKERFSLILESASTNQTSMYLCASIHRGRGTEAFFGQGTRLTVV.